This TCR beta chain was sequenced during a study of vaccination and CD4 T cells after COVID-19. Study-wide background: Each participant was administered two doses of a vaccine, which was either BNT162b2 or mRNA-1273. Overlapping spike peptides served as the stimulus for the cells. These peptides came from SARS-CoV-2 and from the common cold coronaviruses HCoV-NL63, HCoV-OC43 and HCoV-229E.

The Oncomine TCR Beta short-read assay was what sequenced the DNA obtained from cultured CD4+ T cells. Genomic DNA was taken out of cultured CD4+ T cells by extraction. In TCRdb, the PCR reads were re-called with MiXCR into one record per CDR3 protein. The data show around 13,000 distinct CDR3 sequences, 43% seen once. Treatment specified: roughly ten-day PBMC culture with coronavirus spike peptide pools or control peptides (ViraFEST assay). A word on this clonotype: The target antigen is unknown.

Germline assignment: CDR1 SGHRS and CDR2 YFSETQ. V shed 6 bases, J shed 0 bases, and the junction held 4 bases outside the gene matches. CDR3 length: 16 residues. The chain recombines TRBV5-1 with TRBJ2-6; 9 nucleotides agree with TRBD1. The receptor comes from a human donor who had recovered from COVID-19. The sequencing input was CD4+ T cells from blood, cultured in vitro. Here the CDR3 reads CASNGQGISGANVLTF. The CDR3 DNA follows: TGCGCCAGCAACGGACAGGGGATCTCTGGGGCCAACGTCCTGACTTTC.